The rows below give T cell receptor beta chains drawn from one sample of a study of T cells after yellow fever vaccination. TCRdb analysed the 5' RACE reads with MiXCR anew, one entry per CDR3 protein. Here the sample spans more than 95,000 distinct CDR3 sequences, about 8.8% being singletons. The sequencing used CD8+ T cells sorted from PBMCs, collected on the day of the yellow fever booster vaccination. These receptors originate from a man aged 18 to 35 who received the YFV17D yellow fever vaccine. Each CDR3 is given with its conserved first and last residue. Each record gives: D gene, J gene, V gene, clone size, CDR3 protein, CDR3 DNA. A D gene is named only where the DNA matches it firmly. The size of a clone is reported for some rows only, either as once, few or many, or as a class for expanded clones.

D: TRBD2
J: TRBJ2-3
V: TRBV20-1
size: NA
CDR3: CSARVALASLPHPQYF
DNA: TGCAGTGCTAGGGTCGCACTAGCGAGTCTCCCCCATCCGCAGTATTTT

D: NA
J: TRBJ2-3
V: TRBV29-1
size: few
CDR3: CSVISRGSTDTQYF
DNA: TGCAGCGTGATATCAAGGGGGAGCACAGATACGCAGTATTTT

D: TRBD1
J: TRBJ1-4
V: TRBV12-3/TRBV12-4
size: NA
CDR3: CASSLSWTGINEKLFF
DNA: TGTGCCAGCAGTTTATCCTGGACAGGCATAAATGAAAAACTGTTTTTT

D: NA
J: TRBJ1-1
V: TRBV4-1
size: NA
CDR3: CASSHGEVGTEAFF
DNA: TGCGCCAGCAGCCACGGAGAGGTGGGCACTGAAGCTTTCTTT

D: NA
J: TRBJ2-5
V: TRBV3-1
size: few
CDR3: CASSPAGPTLTETQYF
DNA: TGTGCCAGCAGCCCTGCCGGACCCACCCTAACGGAGACCCAGTACTTC

D: NA
J: TRBJ2-7
V: TRBV7-3
size: NA
CDR3: CASRSSRDFPFEQYF
DNA: TGTGCCAGCAGAAGCAGCCGGGACTTCCCCTTCGAGCAGTACTTC

D: NA
J: TRBJ2-5
V: TRBV7-9
size: NA
CDR3: CASSLGELGQTQYF
DNA: TGTGCCAGCAGCTTAGGGGAACTGGGACAGACCCAGTACTTC

D: NA
J: TRBJ2-2
V: TRBV5-1
size: few
CDR3: CASSLGRGITGELFF
DNA: TGCGCCAGCAGCTTGGGCAGGGGCATAACCGGGGAGCTGTTTTTT

D: NA
J: TRBJ1-1
V: TRBV12-3/TRBV12-4
size: few
CDR3: CASSAIDTEAFF
DNA: TGTGCCAGCAGCGCCATCGACACTGAAGCTTTCTTT

D: TRBD2
J: TRBJ2-3
V: TRBV20-1
size: NA
CDR3: CSASLLAGVADTQYF
DNA: TGCAGTGCTAGCCTACTAGCGGGGGTCGCAGATACGCAGTATTTT

D: NA
J: TRBJ1-2
V: TRBV29-1
size: few
CDR3: CSVRQDSYGYTF
DNA: TGCAGCGTACGACAGGATTCCTATGGCTACACCTTC

D: TRBD2
J: TRBJ2-6
V: TRBV6-5
size: NA
CDR3: CASSYSTGGSGSGANVLTF
DNA: TGTGCCAGCAGTTACTCTACGGGAGGGTCCGGCTCTGGGGCCAACGTCCTGACTTTC

D: NA
J: TRBJ2-2
V: TRBV29-1
size: many
CDR3: CSVEEGRGTGELFF
DNA: TGCAGCGTTGAAGAGGGGAGAGGCACCGGGGAGCTGTTTTTT

D: TRBD1
J: TRBJ2-7
V: TRBV9
size: many
CDR3: CASSGTGGDTYEQYF
DNA: TGTGCCAGCAGCGGTACAGGGGGTGATACCTACGAGCAGTACTTC

D: NA
J: TRBJ2-2
V: TRBV6-5
size: NA
CDR3: CASSLTRNTGELFF
DNA: TGTGCCAGCAGCCTTACAAGAAACACCGGGGAGCTGTTTTTT

D: TRBD1
J: TRBJ1-2
V: TRBV12-3/TRBV12-4
size: few
CDR3: CASSWGQDYGYTF
DNA: TGTGCCAGCAGTTGGGGACAGGACTATGGCTACACCTTC

D: TRBD1
J: TRBJ1-2
V: TRBV4-1
size: few
CDR3: CASSQGGTASYTF
DNA: TGCGCCAGCAGCCAAGGGGGGACAGCGTCTTACACCTTC

D: TRBD2
J: TRBJ2-1
V: TRBV27
size: few
CDR3: CASSMGGSYNEQFF
DNA: TGTGCCAGCAGTATGGGGGGGTCCTACAATGAGCAGTTCTTC

D: NA
J: TRBJ1-1
V: TRBV7-9
size: NA
CDR3: CASSTVGKKNTEAFF
DNA: TGTGCCAGCAGCACCGTCGGAAAGAAGAACACTGAAGCTTTCTTT

D: NA
J: TRBJ1-6
V: TRBV21-1
size: few
CDR3: CASSTLVPPGHSPLHF
DNA: TGTGCCAGCAGCACCCTGGTCCCTCCAGGCCATTCACCCCTCCACTTT

D: NA
J: TRBJ1-6
V: TRBV7-9
size: few
CDR3: CASSFKPPNSPLHF
DNA: TGTGCCAGCAGCTTCAAGCCCCCGAATTCACCCCTCCACTTT

D: NA
J: TRBJ1-5
V: TRBV4-1
size: few
CDR3: CASSQEAGSNQPQHF
DNA: TGCGCCAGCAGCCAAGAAGCCGGGTCGAATCAGCCCCAGCATTTT

D: TRBD2
J: TRBJ2-5
V: TRBV20-1
size: once
CDR3: CSARDPASGDQETQYF
DNA: TGCAGTGCTAGAGATCCGGCTAGCGGGGACCAAGAGACCCAGTACTTC

D: TRBD2
J: TRBJ2-2
V: TRBV19
size: few
CDR3: CASSSGGFTGELFF
DNA: TGTGCCAGTAGTAGCGGGGGGTTTACCGGGGAGCTGTTTTTT

D: NA
J: TRBJ2-1
V: TRBV4-1
size: NA
CDR3: CASSQVRVVNEQFF
DNA: TGCGCCAGCAGCCAAGTTCGCGTCGTGAATGAGCAGTTCTTC

D: NA
J: TRBJ1-1
V: TRBV6-5
size: NA
CDR3: CASGQGLNTEAFF
DNA: TGTGCCAGCGGTCAGGGTCTGAACACTGAAGCTTTCTTT

D: NA
J: TRBJ1-3
V: TRBV24-1
size: few
CDR3: CATSGADRWGNTIYF
DNA: TGTGCCACCAGTGGCGCCGACAGGTGGGGAAACACCATATATTTT

D: NA
J: TRBJ1-4
V: TRBV21-1
size: few
CDR3: CASSDGSPTSRPEKLFF
DNA: TGTGCCAGCAGCGACGGCAGTCCTACATCTCGGCCCGAAAAACTGTTTTTT

D: NA
J: TRBJ2-7
V: TRBV27
size: few
CDR3: CASRGESWEQYF
DNA: TGTGCCAGCAGGGGGGAGTCATGGGAGCAGTACTTC

D: NA
J: TRBJ2-5
V: TRBV4-1
size: few
CDR3: CASSQDGGNGETQYF
DNA: TGCGCCAGCAGCCAAGACGGTGGAAACGGAGAGACCCAGTACTTC

D: NA
J: TRBJ2-7
V: TRBV29-1
size: many
CDR3: CSVESRDNEQYF
DNA: TGCAGCGTTGAGTCCCGGGACAACGAGCAGTACTTC

D: NA
J: TRBJ2-1
V: TRBV6-5
size: NA
CDR3: CASSLATGYRLYNEQFF
DNA: TGTGCCAGCAGTTTAGCCACCGGGTACCGCCTGTACAATGAGCAGTTCTTC

D: TRBD1
J: TRBJ2-1
V: TRBV7-6
size: NA
CDR3: CASSYDRGLHNEQFF
DNA: TGTGCCAGCAGCTACGACAGGGGGCTACACAATGAGCAGTTCTTC

D: TRBD1
J: TRBJ1-5
V: TRBV30
size: NA
CDR3: CAWSKGTGSYNQPQHF
DNA: TGTGCCTGGAGCAAAGGGACAGGGTCTTACAATCAGCCCCAGCATTTT

D: TRBD1
J: TRBJ1-2
V: TRBV29-1
size: NA
CDR3: CSVSPGQHGYTF
DNA: TGCAGCGTTTCCCCGGGACAGCATGGCTACACCTTC

D: TRBD1
J: TRBJ1-1
V: TRBV7-8
size: NA
CDR3: CASSLARGTNTEAFF
DNA: TGTGCCAGCAGCTTAGCCAGGGGGACGAACACTGAAGCTTTCTTT

D: NA
J: TRBJ2-3
V: TRBV5-1
size: few
CDR3: CASSADSTDTQYF
DNA: TGCGCCAGCAGCGCGGACAGCACAGATACGCAGTATTTT

D: TRBD2
J: TRBJ2-1
V: TRBV5-1
size: many
CDR3: CASSLGTSFSHEQFF
DNA: TGCGCCAGCAGCTTAGGGACTAGCTTTAGCCATGAGCAGTTCTTC

D: NA
J: TRBJ1-1
V: TRBV5-1
size: NA
CDR3: CASSWEWKTENTEAFF
DNA: TGCGCCAGCAGTTGGGAATGGAAAACAGAGAACACTGAAGCTTTCTTT

D: NA
J: TRBJ2-1
V: TRBV2
size: many
CDR3: CASSEFTSGYEQFF
DNA: TGTGCCAGCAGTGAATTTACATCGGGGTATGAGCAGTTCTTC

D: NA
J: TRBJ2-1
V: TRBV9
size: few
CDR3: CASSRAGDRNEQFF
DNA: TGTGCCAGCAGCAGAGCAGGGGACCGGAATGAGCAGTTCTTC

D: NA
J: TRBJ1-1
V: TRBV7-6
size: NA
CDR3: CASSLGGRNTEAFF
DNA: TGTGCCAGCAGCTTAGGAGGGAGGAACACTGAAGCTTTCTTT

D: TRBD1
J: TRBJ1-1
V: TRBV4-3
size: NA
CDR3: CASSQAGGEWNTEAFF
DNA: TGCGCCAGCAGCCAAGCAGGGGGAGAGTGGAACACTGAAGCTTTCTTT

D: NA
J: TRBJ1-2
V: TRBV6-5
size: NA
CDR3: CASTPGGDYGYTF
DNA: TGTGCCAGCACCCCCGGCGGTGACTATGGCTACACCTTC

D: NA
J: TRBJ2-7
V: TRBV13
size: few
CDR3: CASSLARKTYEQYF
DNA: TGTGCCAGCAGCTTAGCGAGGAAAACCTACGAGCAGTACTTC

D: NA
J: TRBJ2-2
V: TRBV20-1
size: NA
CDR3: CSAVLTGELFF
DNA: TGCAGTGCTGTTCTAACCGGGGAGCTGTTTTTT

D: NA
J: TRBJ2-5
V: TRBV12-3/TRBV12-4
size: NA
CDR3: CASSLGLVGGETQYF
DNA: TGTGCCAGCAGTTTAGGTCTTGTCGGCGGAGAGACCCAGTACTTC

D: NA
J: TRBJ2-7
V: TRBV27
size: few
CDR3: CASGLRHEQYF
DNA: TGTGCCAGCGGTCTGCGACACGAGCAGTACTTC

D: NA
J: TRBJ1-2
V: TRBV5-1
size: many
CDR3: CASSLKYGSADGYTF
DNA: TGCGCCAGCAGCTTGAAGTACGGATCTGCAGATGGCTACACCTTC

D: TRBD1
J: TRBJ1-4
V: TRBV12-3/TRBV12-4
size: few
CDR3: CASSWTGFEEKLFF
DNA: TGTGCCAGCAGTTGGACAGGGTTTGAGGAAAAACTGTTTTTT

D: NA
J: TRBJ1-2
V: TRBV7-9
size: few
CDR3: CASTPGGEWYYGYTF
DNA: TGTGCCAGCACCCCGGGGGGAGAATGGTACTATGGCTACACCTTC

D: NA
J: TRBJ1-1
V: TRBV5-1
size: many
CDR3: CASSLATWGIAPNTEAFF
DNA: TGCGCCAGCAGCTTGGCGACCTGGGGTATAGCCCCGAACACTGAAGCTTTCTTT

D: NA
J: TRBJ1-1
V: TRBV6-2/TRBV6-3
size: NA
CDR3: CASSYLGGRYEAFF
DNA: TGTGCCAGCAGTTACCTCGGGGGGCGGTATGAAGCTTTCTTT

D: NA
J: TRBJ2-2
V: TRBV6-6
size: NA
CDR3: CASSSPEGPGELFF
DNA: TGTGCCAGCAGTTCTCCGGAGGGGCCCGGGGAGCTGTTTTTT

D: TRBD1
J: TRBJ2-5
V: TRBV10-2
size: many
CDR3: CASRQGVQTQYF
DNA: TGCGCCAGCAGACAGGGGGTACAGACCCAGTACTTC

D: NA
J: TRBJ2-5
V: TRBV20-1
size: NA
CDR3: CSARYGLQETQYF
DNA: TGCAGTGCACGATACGGTCTCCAAGAGACCCAGTACTTC

D: NA
J: TRBJ2-3
V: TRBV15
size: NA
CDR3: CATSRGKGSLADTQYF
DNA: TGTGCCACCAGCAGGGGGAAAGGGTCTCTGGCAGATACGCAGTATTTT

D: TRBD2
J: TRBJ2-7
V: TRBV7-2
size: few
CDR3: CASSLVSGGAEEQYF
DNA: TGTGCCAGCAGCTTAGTTAGCGGGGGGGCGGAAGAGCAGTACTTC

D: TRBD2
J: TRBJ2-1
V: TRBV7-6
size: NA
CDR3: CASSFGLAGGQLYNEQFF
DNA: TGTGCCAGCAGCTTCGGACTAGCGGGGGGTCAACTTTACAATGAGCAGTTCTTC

D: TRBD1
J: TRBJ2-7
V: TRBV9
size: few
CDR3: CASSPAGQGAYEQYF
DNA: TGTGCCAGCAGCCCCGCCGGACAGGGGGCCTACGAGCAGTACTTC